This T cell receptor beta chain came from a study of blood T cell repertoires in COVID-19. About the study: Donors in the United States, Italy and Spain gave samples during acute or convalescent COVID-19. In each case, the material was cDNA or gDNA derived from T cells, B-cell-depleted T cells, or PBMCs.

Patients in Seattle were enrolled during active infection, then followed longitudinally. V was clipped by 9 bases and J by 9 bases, with 9 bases between them. This CDR3 region has 10 residues. Per the germline V gene, CDR1 is SGHTA and CDR2 is FQGNSA. Original processing notes: Estimation of nucleated cell counts relied on the amplification of reference gene primers. Sequenced by immunoSEQ multiplex PCR; TCRdb stores in-frame clones only, minus some. Clone size and the V and J calls come from that table; the DNA yielded D and trimming. The table has 310,000 or so clones, about nine tenths seen once. Sequencing was performed on peripheral blood. The V call is TRBV7-2, the J call TRBJ2-1, with D perhaps TRBD2 (5 bases). The TCR sequence derives from a man aged 25 to 45 with COVID-19, enrolled during active disease. The CDR3 DNA reads as TGTGCCAGTGGGAGTTTTGAGCAGTTCTTC. Encoded protein: CASGSFEQFF.